This entry lists 23 T cell receptor beta chains sequenced from one sample in a study of shared clonotypes between healthy human individuals. Naive CD8 cells lacked CD45RO and underwent positive selection for CCR7, leaving out terminally differentiated effector memory CD45RA+ cells. Generated by immunoSEQ multiplex PCR, the TCRdb table keeps only in-frame clones and is missing some. The table shows approximately 740,000 clones, with nearly 95% occurring only once. Sequenced input: naive CD8+ T cells sorted from blood. The receptors stem from a man under 40 in good health.

The CDR3 loop is CSVEDLGTGLYF. The CDR3, as DNA: TGCAGCGTTGAAGATCTCGGGACAGGGTTGTACTTC. V is TRBV29-1 and J is TRBJ2-7, with TRBD1 matching over 9 bases. Germline CDR1 reads SQVTM; CDR2 reads ANQGSEA. The V segment lost 0 bases and the J segment 12 bases; nucleotides outside the gene matches: 6. This CDR3 has 12 amino acids.

The chain is built from TRBV28 and TRBJ2-7; 7 positions match TRBD1. V gave up 4 bases and J gave up 0 bases; unmatched junction bases: 6. The CDR3 totals 15 residues. Germline values: CDR1 MDHEN, CDR2 SYDVKM. CDR3 sequence (DNA): TGTGCCAGCAGTTCGAACCGGGACAGCTCCTACGAGCAGTACTTC. Translating it yields CASSSNRDSSYEQYF. The full variable domain, its missing parts supplied by reference TRBV28 and TRBJ2-7, is DVKVTQSSRYLVKRTGEKVFLECVQDMDHENMFWYRQDPGLGLRLIYFSYDVKMKEKGDIPEGYSVSREKKERFSLILESASTNQTSMYLCASSSNRDSSYEQYFGPGTRLTVT.

The chain combines TRBV4-1 with TRBJ2-1; TRBD2 aligns across 7 bases. The V gene end was trimmed by 0 bases and the J gene end by 2 bases; junction bases not matched to a gene: 4. The germline CDR1 and CDR2 sequences are MGHRA and YSYEKL. The CDR3 is 16 amino acids. The CDR3 protein is CASSQEPGTTYNEQFF. CDR3 sequence (DNA): TGCGCCAGCAGCCAAGAACCAGGGACTACCTACAATGAGCAGTTCTTC.

The rearrangement links TRBV9 to TRBJ2-7; D may correspond to TRBD1 or TRBD2 (5 bases each). The CDR3 is made up of 15 amino acids. With 2 bases removed from V and 7 bases from J, the gap between germline ends came to 19 bases. Germline V gene lookup returns CDR1 SGDLS and CDR2 YYNGEE. CDR3 nucleotides: TGTGCCAGCAGCGTTAAAGCCGGGACCCAAGTAGAGCAGTACTTC. It translates to CASSVKAGTQVEQYF.

This sequence joins TRBV5-1 and TRBJ2-7, with 7 bases fitting TRBD2. Trimming cost V 0 bases and J 0 bases; bases outside gene matches: 6. The CDR3 totals 16 residues. Germline V lookup: CDR1 SGHRS, CDR2 YFSETQ. The CDR3 loop reads CASSLDLAVSSYEQYF. The CDR3 DNA reads TGCGCCAGCAGCTTGGACCTAGCGGTAAGCTCCTACGAGCAGTACTTC.

This clone appeared once. The rearrangement links TRBV9 to TRBJ2-1, with TRBD2 matching over 8 bases. The CDR3 sequence is 16 residues long. Trimming took 4 bases from V and 3 from J; bases not matched to a gene: 9. Germline V gene data show CDR1 as SGDLS and CDR2 as YYNGEE. The CDR3: CASSSSGTSLYNEQFF. CDR3 in DNA: TGTGCCAGCAGCTCCTCCGGGACTAGTCTCTACAATGAGCAGTTCTTC. The full variable domain, completed using reference TRBV9 and TRBJ2-1, is DSGVTQTPKHLITATGQRVTLRCSPRSGDLSVYWYQQSLDQGLQFLIQYYNGEERAKGNILERFSAQQFPDLHSELNLSSLELGDSALYFCASSSSGTSLYNEQFFGPGTRLTVL.

The chain employs TRBV28 and TRBJ2-2; D not resolved. Trimming left V 11 bases short and J 2 bases short, with 12 bases between. CDR3 size: 13 residues. CDR1 MDHEN and CDR2 SYDVKM come from the germline V gene. Here the CDR3 DNA reads TGTGCCTGCCGACCTGTTAACACCGGGGAGCTGTTTTTT. Its translation is CACRPVNTGELFF.

The CDR3 DNA follows: TGTGCCAGCAGTCCAGCTGCTACAGGGCCCGGGGAGCTGTTTTTT. Translation: CASSPAATGPGELFF. The J gene is TRBJ2-2, the V gene TRBV28; TRBD1 might be the D (6 bases). V lost 5 bases and J lost 6, with 16 bases in between. Germline V CDR1 and CDR2: MDHEN, SYDVKM. The CDR3 has 15 residues.

The chain combines TRBV5-5 with TRBJ2-7; D may be TRBD1 or TRBD2 (5 bases each). The length of the CDR3 is 14 residues. V lost 4 bases and J 3 bases, leaving 14 bases between the germline ends. Germline V lookup: CDR1 SGHKS, CDR2 YYEKEE (reference sequence). The CDR3 reads CASSPSGTVYEQYF. The CDR3 nucleotides are TGTGCCAGCAGCCCCTCGGGGACCGTCTACGAGCAGTACTTC. Based on the CDR3 plus reference TRBV5-5 and TRBJ2-7, the full variable domain is DAGVTQSPTHLIKTRGQQVTLRCSPISGHKSVSWYQQVLGQGPQFIFQYYEKEERGRGNFPDRFSARQFPNYSSELNVNALLLGDSALYLCASSPSGTVYEQYFGPGTRLTVT.

This chain links TRBV9 with TRBJ1-4; 9 bases fit TRBD1. Unmatched junction bases numbered 3, after V lost 3 bases and J lost 3 bases. Per the germline V gene, CDR1 is SGDLS and CDR2 is YYNGEE. The CDR3 has 15 residues. The CDR3 loop reads CASSAGTGSNEKLFF. CDR3 nucleotides: TGTGCCAGCAGCGCTGGGACAGGGTCTAATGAAAAACTGTTTTTT.

This clone was found a few times. The rearrangement uses TRBV19 and TRBJ1-1; D is possibly TRBD1 (5 bases). CDR1 LNHDA and CDR2 SQIVND come from the germline V gene (reference sequence). The CDR3 extends over 15 amino acids. Trimming shortened V by 9 bases and J by 4 bases, and 21 bases separated the two germline ends. This CDR3 is CASRSRNWGATEAFF. The DNA for the CDR3 is TGTGCCAGCCGATCCCGCAACTGGGGCGCCACTGAAGCTTTCTTT.

The chain combines TRBV9 with TRBJ2-1; TRBD2 agrees at 10 bases. This CDR3 comprises 15 residues. J was trimmed by 6 bases and V by 4 bases; bases with no gene match: 7. Germline CDR1 and CDR2: SGDLS and YYNGEE. The CDR3 coding sequence is TGTGCCAGCAGCTCCAGCGGGAGGGGTATCAATGAGCAGTTCTTC. Translation: CASSSSGRGINEQFF.

V and J are TRBV27 and TRBJ2-1; D call uncertain. Trimming shortened V by 6 bases and J by 0 bases, and 21 bases separated the two germline ends. Germline V gives CDR1 MNHEY, CDR2 SMNVEV (reference sequence). This CDR3 has 18 residues. CDR3 sequence reads: CASSRSLPSASSYNEQFF. The CDR3 DNA reads as TGTGCCAGCAGCCGATCCCTGCCCAGCGCCAGCTCCTACAATGAGCAGTTCTTC.

The CDR3 is CASSLGVNSYEQYF. The CDR3, as DNA: TGTGCCAGCAGTTTAGGGGTGAACTCCTACGAGCAGTACTTC. The rearrangement links TRBV27 to TRBJ2-7; D is unclear. The CDR3 is 14 amino acids. Trimming left V 2 bases short and J 0 bases short, with 8 bases between. CDR1 and CDR2 from the germline V gene are MNHEY and SMNVEV (reference sequence).

The chain links TRBV28 to TRBJ1-2; D unclear. This CDR3 has 12 amino acids. Germline CDR1 and CDR2: MDHEN and SYDVKM. Deletions cut 3 bases from V and 3 bases from J, with 5 bases between. The CDR3 region is CASSFQYYGYTF. CDR3 coding DNA: TGTGCCAGCAGTTTCCAATACTATGGCTACACCTTC.

The genes are TRBV28 and TRBJ2-7, with D perhaps given as TRBD1 or TRBD2 (6 bases each). Deletions cut 1 base from V and 4 bases from J, with 11 bases between. Germline lookup yields CDR1 MDHEN and CDR2 SYDVKM. This CDR3 has 14 amino acids. CDR3 sequence: CASSLFRGRYEQYF. The CDR3 nucleotides read TGTGCCAGCAGTTTATTTCGGGGGCGTTACGAGCAGTACTTC.

The chain carries TRBV29-1 and TRBJ2-7; D is unclear. V was clipped by 0 bases and J by 4 bases, with 13 bases between them. The CDR3 contains 14 residues. Per the germline V gene, CDR1 is SQVTM and CDR2 is ANQGSEA. The CDR3 nucleotides are TGCAGCGTTGAAGATCGGAAGGGTGGATACGAGCAGTACTTC. This translates into CSVEDRKGGYEQYF.

This chain joins TRBV25-1 and TRBJ1-2; D unclear. The CDR3 loop spans 14 amino acids. Trimming removed 8 bases from V and 4 bases from J, with 17 bases in between. From germline, CDR1 is MGHDK and CDR2 SYGVNS. The CDR3 DNA reads as TGTGCCAGCGACTTCCCACAGAGCCCCTATGGCTACACCTTC. Translating it yields CASDFPQSPYGYTF.

J is TRBJ2-3 and V is TRBV7-9, with D possibly being TRBD2 (8 bases). The CDR3 runs 16 residues. In germline, CDR1 is SEHNR, CDR2 FQNEAQ (reference sequence). Trimming took 5 bases from V and 2 from J, leaving 17 bases between them. CDR3 coding DNA: TGTGCCAGCAGCGAGGGGGCGGGAGGAGTCACAGATACGCAGTATTTT. Translation: CASSEGAGGVTDTQYF.

The chain couples TRBV5-1 to TRBJ2-3; D may be TRBD1 (7 bases). This CDR3 is 19 amino acids long. V was shortened by 1 base and J by 2 bases, with 23 bases between the two germline ends. Germline CDR1 is SGHRS and CDR2 is YFSETQ. The CDR3 loop reads CASSLRGWAGGRTTDTQYF. CDR3 coding DNA: TGCGCCAGCAGCTTGCGTGGATGGGCAGGGGGGAGGACCACAGATACGCAGTATTTT.

This rearrangement joins TRBV15 to TRBJ2-5; D ambiguous. V was pared by 3 bases and J by 5 bases, with 7 bases between. Germline V gene data show CDR1 as LNHNV and CDR2 as YYDKDF (reference sequence). The CDR3 is made up of 12 amino acids. The CDR3 loop reads CATSRGMETQYF. In DNA, the CDR3 is TGTGCCACCAGCAGGGGTATGGAGACCCAGTACTTC.

This chain connects TRBV6-1 to TRBJ2-3; possibly TRBD2 for D (6 bases). From germline, CDR1 is MNHNS and CDR2 SASEGT. Between the trimmed V and J ends, which lost 7 bases and 4 bases, there was a span of 12 bases. The CDR3 sequence is 13 residues long. CDR3 amino acids: CASTRLGADTQYF. CDR3 sequence (DNA): TGTGCCAGCACGAGACTAGGGGCAGATACGCAGTATTTT.

The CDR3 coding sequence is TGCGCCAGCAGCCAGGAGGGACAGGTGACGTTAAACATTCAGTACTTC. It yields the protein CASSQEGQVTLNIQYF. This chain uses TRBV4-1 with TRBJ2-4; 8 bases are shared with TRBD1. The CDR3 loop spans 16 amino acids. Germline V gives CDR1 MGHRA, CDR2 YSYEKL. Trimming cost V 3 bases and J 6 bases; bases outside gene matches: 10.